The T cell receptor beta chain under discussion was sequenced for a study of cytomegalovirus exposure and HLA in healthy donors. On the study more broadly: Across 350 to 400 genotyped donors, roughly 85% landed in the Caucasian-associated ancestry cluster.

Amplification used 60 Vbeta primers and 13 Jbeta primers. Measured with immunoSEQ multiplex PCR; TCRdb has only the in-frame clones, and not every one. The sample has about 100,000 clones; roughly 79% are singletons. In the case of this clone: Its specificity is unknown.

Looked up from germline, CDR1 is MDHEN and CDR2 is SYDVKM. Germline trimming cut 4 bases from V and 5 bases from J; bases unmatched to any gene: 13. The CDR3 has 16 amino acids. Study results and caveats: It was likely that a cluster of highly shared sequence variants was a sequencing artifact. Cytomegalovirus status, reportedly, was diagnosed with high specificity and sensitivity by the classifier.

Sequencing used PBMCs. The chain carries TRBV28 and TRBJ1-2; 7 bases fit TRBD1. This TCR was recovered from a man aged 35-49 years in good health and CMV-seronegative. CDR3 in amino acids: CASSSVGQAGIYGYTF. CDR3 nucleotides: TGTGCCAGCAGTTCCGTCGGACAGGCAGGGATATATGGCTACACCTTC.